This TCR beta chain was captured by sequencing in a study of blood T cells in healthy people across ages. V shed 1 base and J shed 8 bases, with 14 bases lying between them. This CDR3 is 14 amino acids long. Germline-derived CDR1 and CDR2 are SGHTA and FQGNSA. Study-level results: The recorded TCR beta diversity per million T cells decreased in a roughly linear manner with age. With naive T cell percentage, TCR beta diversity showed a strong correlation.

This clonotype was observed a single time. Its antigen is unknown. It was with a sample-barcoded 5' primer and a J-beta primer mix that a second PCR of roughly 6 to 11 cycles was run. A single record per CDR3 protein comes from TCRdb applying MiXCR to the 5' RACE reads. The sample contains fewer than 950,000 distinct CDR3 sequences, 36% of which appear only once. This clonotype was obtained from a man aged 18 to 29 in good health. Material for sequencing was blood. The chain has TRBV7-2 and TRBJ1-2, with D possibly matching TRBD1 (5 bases). For the CDR3, the DNA is TGTGCCAGCAGCTTAGACAGCAGGGTTTTAGGCTACACCTTC. The encoded protein is CASSLDSRVLGYTF.